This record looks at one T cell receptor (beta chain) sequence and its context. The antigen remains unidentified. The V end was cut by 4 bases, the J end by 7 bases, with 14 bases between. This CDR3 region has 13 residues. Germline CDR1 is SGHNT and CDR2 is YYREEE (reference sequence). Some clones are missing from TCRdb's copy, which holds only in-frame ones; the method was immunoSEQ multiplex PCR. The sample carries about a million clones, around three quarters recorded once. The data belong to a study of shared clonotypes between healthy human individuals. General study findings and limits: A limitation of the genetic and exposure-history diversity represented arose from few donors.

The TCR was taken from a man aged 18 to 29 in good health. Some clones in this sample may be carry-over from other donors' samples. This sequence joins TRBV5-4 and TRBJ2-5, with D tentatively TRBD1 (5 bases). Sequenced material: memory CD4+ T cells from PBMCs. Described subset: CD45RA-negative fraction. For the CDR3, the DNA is TGTGCCAGCAGCCCCAGGGCAGATGGGACCCAGTACTTC. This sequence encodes CASSPRADGTQYF.